This record looks at one T cell receptor (beta chain) sequence and its context. Its specificity is unknown. Rearranged V-D-J TRB sequences were amplified with a mixed TRB-A/B primer pool. In TCRdb, the multiplex PCR reads were re-called with MiXCR into one record per CDR3 protein. The sample yields around 3,000 distinct CDR3 sequences, roughly a fifth seen once. This entry belongs to a study of T cell repertoires in aging, cancer and after chemotherapy. For the study at large: Donor ages fell into six groups from 30 or younger up to 70 or older. Study-wide results and limits: In each cancer cohort, median generation probability increased across chemotherapy, suggesting thymic output rebounded.

Amplification of TCR beta used genomic DNA extracted from peripheral blood. V lost 3 bases to trimming and J lost 4 bases, with 8 bases between them. Germline CDR1 SGHRS, CDR2 YFSETQ. The CDR3 runs 13 residues. Sample: blood. This chain uses TRBV5-1 with TRBJ1-3; TRBD1 is a possible D gene (6 bases). This TCR came from a human donor with a solid tumor. CDR3 in DNA: TGCGCCAGCAGCTCCGGACAGGGAAACACCATATATTTT. This encodes CASSSGQGNTIYF.